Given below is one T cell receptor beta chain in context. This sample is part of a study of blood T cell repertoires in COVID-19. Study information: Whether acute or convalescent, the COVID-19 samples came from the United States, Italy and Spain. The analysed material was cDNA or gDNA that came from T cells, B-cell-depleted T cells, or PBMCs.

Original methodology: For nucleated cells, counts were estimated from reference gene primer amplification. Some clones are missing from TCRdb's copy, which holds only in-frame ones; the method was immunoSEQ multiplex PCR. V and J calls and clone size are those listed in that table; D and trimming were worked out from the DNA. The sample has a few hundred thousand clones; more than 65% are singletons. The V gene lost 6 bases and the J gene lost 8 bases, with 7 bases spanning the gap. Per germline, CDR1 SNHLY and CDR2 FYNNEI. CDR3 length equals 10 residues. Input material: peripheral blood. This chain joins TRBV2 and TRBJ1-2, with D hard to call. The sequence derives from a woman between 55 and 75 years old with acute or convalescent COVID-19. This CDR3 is CASSSVGYTF. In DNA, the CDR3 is TGTGCCAGCAGCAGCGTAGGCTACACCTTC.